This TCR beta chain originates from a study of blood T cell repertoires in COVID-19. Profiled with immunoSEQ multiplex PCR; TCRdb holds only in-frame clones, not every one. The profile shows approximately 200,000 clones, 85% to 90% of them singletons. The CDR3 extends over 11 amino acids. Looked up from germline, CDR1 is MDHEN and CDR2 is SYDVKM. V lost 6 bases to trimming and J lost 14 bases; unmatched junction nucleotides: 7. The V gene is TRBV28, the J gene TRBJ2-1; the match to TRBD2 covers 7 bases. The sequencing input was PBMCs or T cells enriched from blood (not recorded which). The sequence was obtained from a man aged 25 to 40 who had recovered from COVID-19. CDR3 nucleotide sequence: TGTGCCAGCAGGCTGACTAGCTACGAGTTCTTC. This encodes CASRLTSYEFF.